This passage covers 8 T cell receptor beta chains from one sample sequenced in a study of T-cell memory formation after mild COVID-19. TCRdb ran MiXCR on the 5' RACE reads and lists one entry per CDR3 protein. Altogether roughly 450,000 distinct CDR3 sequences are present, roughly 18% being singletons, with the ten largest covering around a fifth. Input material: PBMCs or a T cell subset sorted from them (not recorded which). The receptors shown here come from a man aged 18-30 years who had mild COVID-19 (a few samples of this study predate the infection). Cell type and time point are not known.

This chain joins TRBV12-3 or TRBV12-4 and TRBJ2-2; maybe TRBD1 (5 bases). The CDR3 contains 13 residues. The germline V and J ends were trimmed by 5 bases and 9 bases, with 13 bases remaining between them. CDR3 sequence: CASSPGMIRELFF. CDR3 in DNA: TGTGCCAGCAGTCCAGGGATGATCCGGGAGCTGTTTTTT.

The chain combines TRBV5-1 with TRBJ2-5; D could derive from TRBD1 or TRBD2 (5 bases each). CDR1 SGHRS and CDR2 YFSETQ come from the germline V gene. The CDR3 is made up of 16 amino acids. Trimming left V 3 bases short and J 0 bases short, with 15 bases between. The CDR3, as DNA: TGCGCCAGCAGCTCAGGGCGGGCGGTGTACCAAGAGACCCAGTACTTC. Translation gives CASSSGRAVYQETQYF. The full variable domain, completed using reference TRBV5-1 and TRBJ2-5, is KAGVTQTPRYLIKTRGQQVTLSCSPISGHRSVSWYQQTPGQGLQFLFEYFSETQRNKGNFPGRFSGRQFSNSRSEMNVSTLELGDSALYLCASSSGRAVYQETQYFGPGTRLLVL.

The chain uses TRBV10-3 and TRBJ1-1; D unresolved. Per the germline V gene, CDR1 is ENHRY and CDR2 is SYGVKD. The CDR3 is made up of 12 amino acids. Trimming took 5 bases from V and 3 from J, leaving 7 bases between them. CDR3 amino acids: CAISQTYTEAFF. The CDR3, as DNA: TGTGCCATCAGTCAGACTTACACTGAAGCTTTCTTT.

This clonotype was recorded many times. The chain recombines TRBV19 with TRBJ1-3, with 7 bases matching TRBD1. Per the germline V gene, CDR1 is LNHDA and CDR2 is SQIVND (reference sequence). V lost 3 bases to trimming and J lost 4 bases; unmatched junction nucleotides: 3. The CDR3 loop spans 14 amino acids. This chain's CDR3 is CASSIQGDGNTIYF. CDR3 DNA: TGTGCCAGTAGTATCCAGGGGGACGGAAACACCATATATTTT.

This clonotype has only a few counts. J is TRBJ2-2 and V is TRBV5-1; D is undetermined. The CDR3 totals 15 residues. V lost 1 base, J lost 1 base, and 8 bases lay in between. The germline V gene has CDR1 SGHRS and CDR2 YFSETQ. In nucleotides, the CDR3 is TGCGCCAGCAGCTTGTTCCCGGGGAACACCGGGGAGCTGTTTTTT. It is translated as CASSLFPGNTGELFF.

This clonotype was counted ten times or more. The V and J genes are TRBV5-1 and TRBJ2-7; TRBD1 matches 7 bases. The junction had 0 bases not matched to a gene; V was cut back by 0 bases and J by 0 bases. Germline assignment: CDR1 SGHRS and CDR2 YFSETQ. The CDR3 has 14 amino acids. The CDR3 DNA reads as TGCGCCAGCAGCTTGGGGGACAGCTCCTACGAGCAGTACGTC. Translated: CASSLGDSSYEQYV.

Only a few counts were recorded for this clonotype. V gene TRBV6-2 or TRBV6-3 combines with J gene TRBJ2-5; the match to TRBD2 covers 9 bases. The V segment lost 0 bases and the J segment 5 bases; nucleotides outside the gene matches: 4. CDR1 MNHEY and CDR2 SVGEGT come from the germline V gene. The CDR3 has 15 residues. The CDR3 region has the DNA TGTGCCAGCAGTTACTCCGGGACTAGCAAGGAGACCCAGTACTTC. It translates to CASSYSGTSKETQYF.

Only a few counts were recorded for this clonotype. The chain employs TRBV29-1 and TRBJ2-7; maybe TRBD1 (6 bases). The CDR3 runs 11 residues. The V end lost 7 bases, the J end lost 4 bases, and 11 bases lay between the germline ends. In germline, CDR1 is SQVTM, CDR2 ANQGSEA. In DNA, the CDR3 is TGCAGCGCCCTAACAGGGTACGAGCAGTACTTC. It yields the protein CSALTGYEQYF.